The 6 T cell receptor beta chains presented below share a single source sample, sequenced in a study of T cells after yellow fever vaccination. MiXCR, applied by TCRdb to the 5' RACE reads, yields one record per CDR3 protein. Altogether about 140,000 distinct CDR3 sequences are present, 6.6% being singletons, with the ten largest covering about 0.6%. The specimen was CD4+ T cells sorted from PBMCs, collected 10 days after the yellow fever booster vaccination. These receptors were collected from a man between 25 and 39 years old who received the YFV17D yellow fever vaccine.

This clonotype occurred many times. The rearrangement joins TRBV2 to TRBJ1-1; D is ambiguous. CDR1 is SNHLY, CDR2 FYNNEI, per germline. The CDR3 length is 14 residues. The germline V and J ends were trimmed by 6 bases and 0 bases, with 11 bases remaining between them. The CDR3 DNA is TGTGCCAGCAGGGTGGAAGCAATGAACACTGAAGCTTTCTTT. Amino acid sequence: CASRVEAMNTEAFF.

This clonotype was found many times. CDR3 sequence: CASSLFGRIGETQYF. The CDR3 region has the DNA TGCGCCAGCAGCTTGTTTGGCAGGATCGGGGAGACCCAGTACTTC. The chain couples TRBV5-1 to TRBJ2-5, with unresolved D. Germline V lookup: CDR1 SGHRS, CDR2 YFSETQ. The V end lost 1 base, the J end lost 5 bases, and 15 bases lay between the germline ends. The CDR3 runs 15 residues.

This clonotype was counted at least ten times. The chain is built from TRBV19 and TRBJ1-5; TRBD1 matches 8 bases. Germline V gives CDR1 LNHDA, CDR2 SQIVND (reference sequence). Germline trimming cut 4 bases from V and 15 bases from J; bases unmatched to any gene: 11. The CDR3 covers 13 residues. CDR3: CASSTQDRARLHF. Here the CDR3 DNA reads TGTGCCAGTAGTACACAGGACAGGGCCCGTTTGCATTTT.

This clonotype was observed a handful of times. This rearrangement joins TRBV19 to TRBJ1-1; 7 bases align to TRBD1. This CDR3 comprises 14 residues. V gave up 5 bases and J gave up 5 bases; unmatched junction bases: 8. Germline lookup yields CDR1 LNHDA and CDR2 SQIVND (reference sequence). This CDR3 reads CASSPDRAYTEAFF. The DNA for the CDR3 is TGTGCCAGTAGTCCCGACAGGGCTTATACTGAAGCTTTCTTT.

The sample holds many counts of this clonotype. The chain links TRBV5-1 to TRBJ2-7; weak D call: TRBD1 (5 bases). CDR3 length equals 13 residues. V shed 5 bases and J shed 13 bases, with 22 bases lying between them. Germline lookup yields CDR1 SGHRS and CDR2 YFSETQ. The CDR3 DNA sequence: TGCGCCAGCAGGTCACACACAGGCCTACGCGATTACTTC. Protein sequence: CASRSHTGLRDYF.

This clonotype was picked up many times. The chain is built from TRBV20-1 and TRBJ2-2, with D unresolved. The CDR3 has 13 residues. Trimming shortened V by 5 bases and J by 6 bases, and 13 bases separated the two germline ends. Germline-derived CDR1 and CDR2 are DFQATT and SNEGSKA (reference sequence). CDR3 amino acids: CSAALSGAGELFF. DNA of the CDR3: TGCAGTGCTGCCCTAAGTGGTGCCGGGGAGCTGTTTTTT.